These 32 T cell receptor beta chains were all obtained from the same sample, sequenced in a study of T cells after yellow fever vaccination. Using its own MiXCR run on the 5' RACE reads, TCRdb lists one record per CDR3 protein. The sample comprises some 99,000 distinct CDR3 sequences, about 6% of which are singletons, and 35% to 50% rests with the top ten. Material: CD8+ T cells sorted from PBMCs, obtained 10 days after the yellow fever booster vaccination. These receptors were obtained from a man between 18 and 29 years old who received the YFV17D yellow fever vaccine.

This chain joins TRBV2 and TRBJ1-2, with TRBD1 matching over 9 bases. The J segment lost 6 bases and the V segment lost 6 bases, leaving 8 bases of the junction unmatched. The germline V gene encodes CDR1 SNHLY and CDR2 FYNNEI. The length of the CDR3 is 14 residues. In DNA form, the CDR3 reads TGTGCCAGCAGAGGGACAGGGCATCTCCATGGCTACACCTTC. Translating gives CASRGTGHLHGYTF.

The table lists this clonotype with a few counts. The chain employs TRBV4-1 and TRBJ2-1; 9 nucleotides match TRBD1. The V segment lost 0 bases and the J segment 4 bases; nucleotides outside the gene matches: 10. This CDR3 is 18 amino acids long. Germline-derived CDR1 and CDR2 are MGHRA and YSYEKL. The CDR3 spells CASSQDRWTGVGYNEQFF. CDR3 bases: TGCGCCAGCAGCCAAGATCGGTGGACAGGGGTCGGATACAATGAGCAGTTCTTC.

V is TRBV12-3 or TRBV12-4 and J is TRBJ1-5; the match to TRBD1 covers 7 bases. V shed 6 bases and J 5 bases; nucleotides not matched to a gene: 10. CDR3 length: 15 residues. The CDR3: CASSHRTGLHQPQHF. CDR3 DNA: TGTGCCAGCAGCCATCGGACAGGTCTCCATCAGCCCCAGCATTTT.

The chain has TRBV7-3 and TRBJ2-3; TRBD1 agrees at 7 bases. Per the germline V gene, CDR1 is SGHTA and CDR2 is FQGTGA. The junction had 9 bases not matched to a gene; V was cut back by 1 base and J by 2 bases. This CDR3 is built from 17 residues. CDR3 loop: CASSLSPGTEITDTQYF. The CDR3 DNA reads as TGTGCCAGCAGCTTAAGCCCCGGGACAGAAATCACAGATACGCAGTATTTT. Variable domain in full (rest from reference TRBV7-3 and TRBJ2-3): GAGVSQTPSNKVTEKGKYVELRCDPISGHTALYWYRQSLGQGPEFLIYFQGTGAADDSGLPNDRFFAVRPEGSVSTLKIQRTERGDSAVYLCASSLSPGTEITDTQYFGPGTRLTVL.

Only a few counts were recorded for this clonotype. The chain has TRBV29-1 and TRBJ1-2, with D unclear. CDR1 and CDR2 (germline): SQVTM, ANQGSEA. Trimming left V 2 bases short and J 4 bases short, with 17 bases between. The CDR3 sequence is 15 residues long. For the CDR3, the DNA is TGCAGCGTTGAACGTGACGAGCGAATTATCTATGGCTACACCTTC. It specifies CSVERDERIIYGYTF.

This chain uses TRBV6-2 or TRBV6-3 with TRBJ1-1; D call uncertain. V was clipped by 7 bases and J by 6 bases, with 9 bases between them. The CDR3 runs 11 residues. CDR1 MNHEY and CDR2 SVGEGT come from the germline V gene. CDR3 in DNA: TGTGCCAGCAAGTGGGGTCCTGAAGCTTTCTTT. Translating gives CASKWGPEAFF.

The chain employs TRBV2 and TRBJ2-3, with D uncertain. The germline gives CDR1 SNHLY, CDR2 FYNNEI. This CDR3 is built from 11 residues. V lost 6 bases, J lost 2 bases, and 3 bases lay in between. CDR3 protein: CASRFTDTQYF. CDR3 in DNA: TGTGCCAGCAGATTCACAGATACGCAGTATTTT.

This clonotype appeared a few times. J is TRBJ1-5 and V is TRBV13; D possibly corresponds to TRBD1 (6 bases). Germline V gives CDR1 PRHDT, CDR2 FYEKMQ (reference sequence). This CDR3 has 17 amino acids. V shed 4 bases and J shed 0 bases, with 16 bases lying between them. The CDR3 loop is CASSSTGGKDSNQPQHF. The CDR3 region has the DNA TGTGCCAGCAGCTCGACAGGCGGAAAAGATAGCAATCAGCCCCAGCATTTT.

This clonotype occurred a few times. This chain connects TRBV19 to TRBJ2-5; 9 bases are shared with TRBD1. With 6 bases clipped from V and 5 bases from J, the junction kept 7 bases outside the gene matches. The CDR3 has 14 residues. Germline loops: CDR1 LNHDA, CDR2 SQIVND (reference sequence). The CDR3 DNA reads TGTGCCAGTAGAGGGACAGGGTTGGCGGAGACCCAGTACTTC. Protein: CASRGTGLAETQYF.

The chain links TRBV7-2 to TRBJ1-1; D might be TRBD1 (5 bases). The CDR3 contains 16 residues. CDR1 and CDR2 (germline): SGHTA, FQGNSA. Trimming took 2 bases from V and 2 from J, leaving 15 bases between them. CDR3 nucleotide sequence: TGTGCCAGCAGCTTAATCTTCGGGCAGGGAAACACTGAAGCTTTCTTT. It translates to CASSLIFGQGNTEAFF.

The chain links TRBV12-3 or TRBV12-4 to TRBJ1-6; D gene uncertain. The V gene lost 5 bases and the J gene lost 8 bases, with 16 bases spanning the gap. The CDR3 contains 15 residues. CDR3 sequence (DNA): TGTGCCAGCAGTCCCCGGGTGGACCCCCATTCACCCCTCCACTTT. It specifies CASSPRVDPHSPLHF.

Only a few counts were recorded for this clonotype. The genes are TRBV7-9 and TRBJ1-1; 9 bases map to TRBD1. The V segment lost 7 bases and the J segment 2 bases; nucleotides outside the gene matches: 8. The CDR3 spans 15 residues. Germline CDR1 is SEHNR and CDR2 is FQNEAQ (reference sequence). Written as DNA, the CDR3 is TGTGCCAGCACCCCGGGACAGGGAAGCAACACTGAAGCTTTCTTT. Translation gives CASTPGQGSNTEAFF.

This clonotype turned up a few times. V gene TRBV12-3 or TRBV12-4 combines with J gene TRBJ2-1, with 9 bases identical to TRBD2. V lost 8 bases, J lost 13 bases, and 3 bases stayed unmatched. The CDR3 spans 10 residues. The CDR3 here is CASGGGAQFF. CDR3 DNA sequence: TGTGCCAGCGGCGGGGGGGCACAGTTCTTC.

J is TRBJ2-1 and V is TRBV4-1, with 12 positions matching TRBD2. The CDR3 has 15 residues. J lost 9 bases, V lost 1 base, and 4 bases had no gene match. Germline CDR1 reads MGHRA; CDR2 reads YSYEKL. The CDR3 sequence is CASSQASGGASEQFF. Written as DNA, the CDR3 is TGCGCCAGCAGCCAAGCTAGCGGGGGGGCCAGTGAGCAGTTCTTC.

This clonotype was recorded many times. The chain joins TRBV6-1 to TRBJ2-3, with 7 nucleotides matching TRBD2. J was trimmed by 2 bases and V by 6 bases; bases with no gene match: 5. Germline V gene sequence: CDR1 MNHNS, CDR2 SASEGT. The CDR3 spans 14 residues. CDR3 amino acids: CASRGGRVTDTQYF. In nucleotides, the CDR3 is TGTGCCAGCAGGGGGGGGAGGGTCACAGATACGCAGTATTTT.

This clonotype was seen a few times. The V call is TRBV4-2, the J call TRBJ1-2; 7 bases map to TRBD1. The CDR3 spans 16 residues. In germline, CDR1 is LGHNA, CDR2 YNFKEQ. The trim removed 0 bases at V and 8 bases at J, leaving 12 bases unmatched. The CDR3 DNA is TGTGCCAGCAGCCAAGATCTAGCAACAGGGGCGGGAGGCTACACCTTC. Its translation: CASSQDLATGAGGYTF.

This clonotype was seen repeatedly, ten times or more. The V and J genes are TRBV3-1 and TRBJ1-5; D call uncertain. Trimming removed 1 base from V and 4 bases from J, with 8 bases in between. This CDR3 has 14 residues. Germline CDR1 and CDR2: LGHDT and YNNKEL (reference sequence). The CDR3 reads CASSQVGKNQPQHF. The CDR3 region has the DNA TGTGCCAGCAGCCAAGTGGGGAAAAATCAGCCCCAGCATTTT.

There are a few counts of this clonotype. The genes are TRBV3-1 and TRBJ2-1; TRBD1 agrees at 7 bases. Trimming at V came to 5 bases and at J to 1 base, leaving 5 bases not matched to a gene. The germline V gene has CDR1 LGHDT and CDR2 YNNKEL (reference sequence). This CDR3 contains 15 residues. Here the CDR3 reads CASSEYRGSYNEQFF. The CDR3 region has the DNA TGTGCCAGCAGCGAATACAGGGGATCCTACAATGAGCAGTTCTTC.

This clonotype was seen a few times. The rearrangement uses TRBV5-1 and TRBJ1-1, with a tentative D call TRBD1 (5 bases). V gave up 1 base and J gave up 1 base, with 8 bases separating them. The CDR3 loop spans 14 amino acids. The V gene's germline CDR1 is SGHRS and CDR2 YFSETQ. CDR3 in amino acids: CASSLPGANTEAFF. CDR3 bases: TGCGCCAGCAGCTTGCCCGGGGCGAACACTGAAGCTTTCTTT.

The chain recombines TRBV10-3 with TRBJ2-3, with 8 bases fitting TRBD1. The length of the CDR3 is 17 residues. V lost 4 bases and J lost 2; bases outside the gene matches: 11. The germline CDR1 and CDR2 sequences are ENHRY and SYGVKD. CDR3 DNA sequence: TGTGCCATCAGTGGACGACAGGGGCCTGACTTCACAGATACGCAGTATTTT. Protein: CAISGRQGPDFTDTQYF.

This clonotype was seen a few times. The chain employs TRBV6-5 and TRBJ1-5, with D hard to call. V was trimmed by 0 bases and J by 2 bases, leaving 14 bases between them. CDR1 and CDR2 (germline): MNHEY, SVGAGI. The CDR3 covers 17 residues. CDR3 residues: CASSYSAPAEGNQPQHF. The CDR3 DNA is TGTGCCAGCAGTTACTCGGCGCCCGCGGAGGGCAATCAGCCCCAGCATTTT.

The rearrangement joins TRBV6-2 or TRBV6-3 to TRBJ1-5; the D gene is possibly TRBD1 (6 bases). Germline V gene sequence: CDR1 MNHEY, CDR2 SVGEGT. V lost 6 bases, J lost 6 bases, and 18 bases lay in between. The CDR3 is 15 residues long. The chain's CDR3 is CASSPTGGQGQPQHF. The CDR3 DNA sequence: TGTGCCAGCAGCCCGACAGGTGGGCAGGGTCAGCCCCAGCATTTT.

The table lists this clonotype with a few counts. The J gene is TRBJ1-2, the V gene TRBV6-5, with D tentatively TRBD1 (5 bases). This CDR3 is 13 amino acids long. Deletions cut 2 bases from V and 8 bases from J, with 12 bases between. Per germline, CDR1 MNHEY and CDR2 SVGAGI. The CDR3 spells CASSYTRGKGYTF. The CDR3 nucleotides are TGTGCCAGCAGTTACACTAGGGGAAAGGGCTACACCTTC.

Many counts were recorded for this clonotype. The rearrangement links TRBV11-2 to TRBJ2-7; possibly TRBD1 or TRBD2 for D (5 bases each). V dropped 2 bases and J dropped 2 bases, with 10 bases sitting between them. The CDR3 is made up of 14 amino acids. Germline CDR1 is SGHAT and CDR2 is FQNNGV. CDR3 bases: TGTGCCAGCAGCTTAACCGGGACCCCCTACGAGCAGTACGTC. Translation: CASSLTGTPYEQYV.

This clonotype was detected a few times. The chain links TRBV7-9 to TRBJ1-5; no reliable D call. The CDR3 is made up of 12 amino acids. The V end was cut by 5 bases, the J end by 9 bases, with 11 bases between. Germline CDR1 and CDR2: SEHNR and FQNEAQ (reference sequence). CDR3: CASSRADGPQHF. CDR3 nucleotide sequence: TGTGCCAGCAGCCGCGCCGACGGGCCCCAGCATTTT.

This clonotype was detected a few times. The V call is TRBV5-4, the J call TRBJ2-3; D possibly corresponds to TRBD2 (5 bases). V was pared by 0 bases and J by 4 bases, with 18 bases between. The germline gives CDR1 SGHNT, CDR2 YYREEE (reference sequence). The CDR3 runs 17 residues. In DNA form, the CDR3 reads TGTGCCAGCAGCTTGGCCCGAGGCGCCTACGGGGCAGATACGCAGTATTTT. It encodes CASSLARGAYGADTQYF.

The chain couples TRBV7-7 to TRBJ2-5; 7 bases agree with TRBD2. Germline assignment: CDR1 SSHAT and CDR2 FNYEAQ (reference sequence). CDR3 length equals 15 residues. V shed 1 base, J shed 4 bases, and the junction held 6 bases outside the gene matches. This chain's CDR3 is CASSLVGGERETQYF. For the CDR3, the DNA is TGTGCCAGCAGCTTAGTGGGGGGGGAGCGAGAGACCCAGTACTTC.

The CDR3 DNA is TGTGCCAGCAGCTCGTCCCTAAGGCGGAATGAGCAGTTCTTC. It specifies CASSSSLRRNEQFF. The chain carries TRBV5-6 and TRBJ2-1; D is unresolved. The CDR3 covers 14 residues. The germline gives CDR1 SGHDT, CDR2 YYEEEE. V gave up 3 bases and J gave up 7 bases, with 14 bases separating them. The whole variable domain, filled in from reference TRBV5-6 and TRBJ2-1, reads DAGVTQSPTHLIKTRGQQVTLRCSPKSGHDTVSWYQQALGQGPQFIFQYYEEEERQRGNFPDRFSGHQFPNYSSELNVNALLLGDSALYLCASSSSLRRNEQFFGPGTRLTVL.

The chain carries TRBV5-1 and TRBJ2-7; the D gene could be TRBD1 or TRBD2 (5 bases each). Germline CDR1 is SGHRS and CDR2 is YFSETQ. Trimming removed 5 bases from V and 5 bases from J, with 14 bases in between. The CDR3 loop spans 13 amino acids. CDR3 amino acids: CASRGLRENEQYF. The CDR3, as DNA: TGCGCCAGCAGAGGACTCAGGGAAAACGAGCAGTACTTC. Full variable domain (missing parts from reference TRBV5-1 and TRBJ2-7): KAGVTQTPRYLIKTRGQQVTLSCSPISGHRSVSWYQQTPGQGLQFLFEYFSETQRNKGNFPGRFSGRQFSNSRSEMNVSTLELGDSALYLCASRGLRENEQYFGPGTRLTVT.

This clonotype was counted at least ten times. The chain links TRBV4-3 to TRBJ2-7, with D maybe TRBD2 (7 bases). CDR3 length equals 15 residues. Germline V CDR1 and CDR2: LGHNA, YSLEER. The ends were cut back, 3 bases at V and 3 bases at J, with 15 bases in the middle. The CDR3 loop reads CASSQAARGGYEQYF. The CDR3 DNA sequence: TGCGCCAGCAGCCAGGCGGCTAGGGGGGGCTACGAGCAGTACTTC.

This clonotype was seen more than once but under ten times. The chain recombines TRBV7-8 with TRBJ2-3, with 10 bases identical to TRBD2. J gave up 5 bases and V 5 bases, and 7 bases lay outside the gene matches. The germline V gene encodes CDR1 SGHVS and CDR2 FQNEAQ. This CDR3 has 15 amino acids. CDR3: CASSVSGGEIDTQYF. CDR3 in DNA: TGTGCCAGCAGCGTCAGCGGGGGGGAAATAGATACGCAGTATTTT. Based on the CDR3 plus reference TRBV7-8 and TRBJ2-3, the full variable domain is GAGVSQSPRYKVAKRGQDVALRCDPISGHVSLFWYQQALGQGPEFLTYFQNEAQLDKSGLPSDRFFAERPEGSVSTLKIQRTQQEDSAVYLCASSVSGGEIDTQYFGPGTRLTVL.

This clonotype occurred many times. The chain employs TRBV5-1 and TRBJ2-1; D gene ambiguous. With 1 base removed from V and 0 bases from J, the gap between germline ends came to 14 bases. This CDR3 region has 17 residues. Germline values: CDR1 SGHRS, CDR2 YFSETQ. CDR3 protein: CASSLPDALDSYNEQFF. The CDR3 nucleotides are TGCGCCAGCAGCTTGCCCGACGCCTTAGACTCCTACAATGAGCAGTTCTTC.